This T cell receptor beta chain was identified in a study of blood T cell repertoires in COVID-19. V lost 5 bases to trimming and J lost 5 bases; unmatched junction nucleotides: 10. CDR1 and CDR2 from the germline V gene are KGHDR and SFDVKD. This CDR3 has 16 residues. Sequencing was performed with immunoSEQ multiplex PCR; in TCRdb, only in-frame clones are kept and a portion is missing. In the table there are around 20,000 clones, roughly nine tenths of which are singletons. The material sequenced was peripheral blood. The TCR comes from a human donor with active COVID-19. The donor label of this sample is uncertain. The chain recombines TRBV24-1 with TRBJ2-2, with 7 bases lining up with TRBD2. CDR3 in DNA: TGTGCCACCAGTGGTCAAGGGATAGCGGGTACCGGGGAGCTGTTTTTT. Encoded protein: CATSGQGIAGTGELFF.